This T cell receptor (beta chain) is drawn from a study of blood T cells in healthy people across ages (dated by TCRdb to 2014 to 2015). Notes on the research overall: In model experiments, template switching captured roughly one uniquely barcoded TCR beta cDNA molecule for every two T cells. To avoid experimental bias, donors of different ages were spread randomly across the sequencing lanes. Donors were grouped into four age groups: young (average approximately 15 years), middle-aged (39), aged (about 60) and long-lived (around 80). The study measured age-related changes in TCR beta repertoire diversity using deep sequencing normalized with unique cDNA molecular identifiers. Two additional independent replicas of 1 million unique cDNA reads from the same blood draw were analyzed for two donors (one aged 18 to 30 and one aged 80 or older).

Donors were 40 or so systemically healthy Caucasian individuals from Russia aged roughly 6 to 100 years. Approximately 9.3 milliliters of peripheral blood were collected from each donor into EDTA-treated Vacutainer tubes. Ficoll-Paque density-gradient centrifugation was used to isolate PBMCs, with at least 6.5 million per sample. Total RNA, at least 5 micrograms per sample, was extracted from PBMCs with Trizol reagent. For every donor, an aliquot of PBMCs went through flow cytometry to measure the percentages of naive CD45RAhigh/CD27high T cells. This clonotype has only a few counts. This clone's antigen is unknown. No base quality information exists; no much larger clone differs at one position. Overall study outcomes, separate from this receptor: Estimates of total diversity based on one million sequenced T cells were considered lower bounds and underestimates. Compared with the aged group, the long-lived group had more naive CD4+ T cells, fewer expanded clones and increased TCR diversity, a pattern suggesting age selection. Because the CMV infection status of the donors was unknown, age-related changes in expanded clonotypes may potentially have been confounded. Because profiling used bulk unsorted PBMCs, naive and antigen-experienced compartments could not be compared conclusively. Observed TCR beta diversity per million T cells fell roughly linearly with age, and a significant reduction was already apparent by age roughly 40. A strong correlation was found between observed TCR beta diversity and the percentage of naive T cells measured by flow cytometry.

Looking up the germline V gene yields CDR1 MGHRA and CDR2 YSYEKL. The junction shows trimming of 0 bases on V and 11 bases on J, and the gene matches do not reach 14 bases of it. Including the terminal cysteine and phenylalanine, the CDR3 comprises 16 residues. Of all the DNA, just the CDR3 is kept, 48 bases in frame from base 1. The library was built by means of 5' RACE. These reads were obtained on an Illumina HiSeq 2500. A second PCR of roughly 7 to 11 cycles was performed with a sample-barcoded 5' primer and a J-beta primer mix. A template-switch 5' adaptor carrying 12 random nucleotides introduced a unique molecular identifier onto each TCR beta cDNA molecule. Each sample yielded at least 2.5 million CDR3-containing paired-end reads. First-strand cDNA was synthesized from all RNA with the Mint cDNA synthesis kit, primed by a TRBC-specific oligonucleotide. After uracil-DNA glycosylase treatment, a first 18-cycle PCR used universal primers M1SS and BC2_uni_R on all cDNA. As for how the authors treated the data: For normalization, 1 million high-quality reads were randomly selected from each sample, with every read carrying a distinct molecular identifier. Reads sharing molecular identifiers were discarded rather than binned into consensus sequences. CDR3 identification, clonotype clustering and error correction used MiTCR with a Q25 quality threshold and the strictest error-elimination algorithm. A nonparametric unseen species model with Euler transformation was used to estimate lower-bound total TCR beta diversity. TCRdb cleaned the public reads at Q25 with fastp, built clones with MiXCR and kept in-frame beta chains. Identical CDR3 proteins give one entry, which carries the most common genes and DNA. Here the V and J calls rest on TCRdb's processing, not on the authors' analysis. The sample table contains under 1,000,000 distinct CDR3 sequences; only one count was recorded for around 36% of them. The top ten constitute under 15% of the sample.

The chain uses TRBV4-1 and TRBJ2-5, with TRBD2 matching 8 junction bases. The sequence came from a man younger than 35 in good health. The sample comprised blood. This receptor carries the CDR3 CASSQDSAGGGNEQYF. The bases read TGCGCCAGCAGCCAAGATTCCGCGGGGGGCGGCAATGAGCAGTACTTC.